This is a list of T cell receptor beta chains from one sample in a study of PD-1 blockade in classical Hodgkin lymphoma. Sequenced by immunoSEQ multiplex PCR; TCRdb stores in-frame clones only, minus some. The repertoire holds fewer than 100,000 clones, with roughly nine tenths as singletons. The sample was peripheral blood mononuclear cells (PBMCs), taken at baseline. The receptors here all came from a human donor with classical Hodgkin lymphoma. The conserved cysteine and the conserved F or W are not part of the CDR3 here. A D gene is named only where the DNA matches it firmly.

-	TRBV28	TRBJ1-2	ASSRPLGGVDQNYGYT
-	TRBV12-5	TRBJ1-4	ASALGGFGKKLF
-	TRBV6-1	TRBJ2-5	ASSEVRWETQY
TRBD1	TRBV5-4	TRBJ2-3	ASSLWTGALTRPDTQY
TRBD1	TRBV6-5	TRBJ2-7	ASRQPGQGAYEQY
TRBD2	TRBV28	TRBJ2-7	ASSLLAGGGEQY
TRBD2	TRBV12-5	TRBJ2-7	ASGLPSGLAGGTEQY
TRBD2	TRBV6-1	TRBJ2-2	ASSDDPTGGSPGELF
-	TRBV18	TRBJ1-5	ASSPYAGINQPQH
-	TRBV6-5	TRBJ1-1	ASSIPGDHTEAF
-	TRBV5-1	TRBJ2-3	ATTPDGGGSTDTQY
-	TRBV6-1	TRBJ1-5	ASSTDWGTNQPQH
TRBD2	TRBV18	TRBJ2-3	ASSPRTSGTHTDTQY
-	TRBV19	TRBJ2-1	ASSPRRFSSYNEQF
-	TRBV7-2	TRBJ1-5	ASSFSGPQSNQPQH
TRBD2	TRBV11-2	TRBJ2-1	ASSWLTGTIDNEQF
-	TRBV18	TRBJ1-1	ASSPLSGRNTEAF